This section outlines one T cell receptor beta chain sequence together with its context. Its antigen remains unknown. The V end lost 6 bases, the J end lost 0 bases, and 12 bases lay between the germline ends. Germline CDR1 and CDR2: LNHDA and SQIVND (reference sequence). This CDR3 region has 15 residues. The data belong to a study of OX40 agonist ivuxolimab in advanced cancers. Study summary: Every 2 weeks, patients received ivuxolimab intravenously, dosed at 0.01 to 10 mg/kg. People in dose escalation had one of these cancers: hepatocellular carcinoma, melanoma, renal cell or head and neck cancer.

Assay: immunoSEQ multiplex PCR; the TCRdb copy retains only in-frame clones and omits some. Among over 90,000 clones listed, 86% were seen once. Whole-study findings and limits: At 0.1 to 3.0 mg/kg and by week 6, clonal expansion occurred in CD4+ and CD8+ blood T cells.

The specimen was CD4+ or CD8+ T cells sorted from blood, collected in a trial of the OX40 agonist ivuxolimab. The V gene is TRBV19, the J gene TRBJ1-3; D gene ambiguous. This sequence originates from an adult with an advanced solid tumor such as melanoma, head and neck, liver or kidney cancer. This CDR3 reads CASSTNVDSGNTIYF. The CDR3, as DNA: TGTGCCAGTAGCACAAATGTGGACTCTGGAAACACCATATATTTT.